The rows below give T cell receptor beta chains drawn from one sample of a study of lymphopenia after photon versus proton radiotherapy. Produced via immunoSEQ multiplex PCR; TCRdb's table is partial and in-frame only. The sample includes around 35,000 clones, more than 70% seen only once; the top ten take 2.5% to 3.5%. The source was peripheral blood, collected from a patient treated with photon-based radiotherapy. These receptors all come from a man aged 45 to 65 with gastric cancer. CDR3s include the opening cysteine and the closing phenylalanine or tryptophan. A D gene is named only where the DNA matches it firmly. The listing skips clone size in some rows; elsewhere it reads once, few, many or a size class.

TRBJ1-5,NA,TRBV10-3,few,CAISETGSQPQHF,TGTGCCATCAGTGAAACAGGGAGTCAGCCCCAGCATTTT
TRBJ1-1,TRBD1,TRBV6-4,NA,CASSLVRDRKNTEAFF,TGTGCCAGCAGTCTCGTACGGGACAGAAAGAACACTGAAGCTTTCTTT
TRBJ1-1,NA,TRBV7-2,NA,CASRFQGNTEAFF,TGTGCCAGCAGATTCCAGGGGAACACTGAAGCTTTCTTT
TRBJ2-7,TRBD2,TRBV9,NA,CASSVGGAGGIEEQYF,TGTGCCAGCAGCGTAGGAGGAGCGGGAGGAATAGAGGAGCAGTACTTC
TRBJ2-1,TRBD2,TRBV7-2,NA,CASSPRASGMFEQFF,TGTGCCAGCAGCCCCCGTGCTAGCGGGATGTTTGAGCAGTTCTTC
TRBJ2-1,TRBD1,TRBV7-6,NA,CASSSYKGQSNEQFF,TGTGCCAGCAGCTCATATAAGGGACAGTCCAATGAGCAGTTCTTC
TRBJ2-2,NA,TRBV6-6,NA,CASRSGNTGELFF,TGTGCCAGTCGTAGCGGGAACACCGGGGAGCTGTTTTTT
TRBJ2-1,TRBD2,TRBV7-8,NA,CASSSALAGGKGDNEQFF,TGTGCCAGCAGCTCAGCCCTAGCGGGAGGCAAGGGAGACAATGAGCAGTTCTTC
TRBJ1-2,NA,TRBV28,NA,CASSFGSYGYTF,TGTGCCAGCAGTTTCGGGAGCTATGGCTACACCTTC
TRBJ1-5,NA,TRBV4-1,NA,CASSRLGGGNQPQHF,TGCGCCAGCAGCCGCCTCGGAGGGGGCAATCAGCCCCAGCATTTT
TRBJ2-2,NA,TRBV7-6,NA,CASSLNTLNTGELFF,TGTGCCAGCAGCTTAAACACCCTGAACACCGGGGAGCTGTTTTTT
TRBJ2-2,TRBD1,TRBV19,NA,CASSPTGGVTGELFF,TGTGCCAGTAGTCCCACAGGGGGTGTAACCGGGGAGCTGTTTTTT
TRBJ1-2,NA,TRBV2,NA,CASSAGDSTYGYTF,TGTGCCAGCAGTGCAGGAGACAGCACCTATGGCTACACCTTC
TRBJ2-3,NA,TRBV7-9,NA,CASSPGLSGASTDTQYF,TGTGCCAGCAGCCCCGGGCTATCGGGGGCCAGCACAGATACGCAGTATTTT
TRBJ1-5,NA,TRBV28,NA,CASSYDSGPNQPQHF,TGTGCCAGCAGTTACGACTCGGGGCCCAATCAGCCCCAGCATTTT
TRBJ2-3,NA,TRBV9,NA,CASSVDRLNTQYF,TGTGCCAGCAGCGTAGACCGACTAAATACGCAGTATTTT
TRBJ1-1,NA,TRBV6-1,few,CASAPTGTMNTEAFF,TGTGCCAGCGCCCCCACAGGAACCATGAACACTGAAGCTTTCTTT
TRBJ2-7,NA,TRBV5-5,once,CASSLYSGKNYEQYF,TGTGCCAGCAGCTTGTATTCCGGGAAAAACTACGAGCAGTACTTC
TRBJ1-1,TRBD1,TRBV6-5,once,CASSYRQGAFTEAFF,TGTGCCAGCAGTTACCGACAGGGGGCTTTCACTGAAGCTTTCTTT
TRBJ1-4,NA,TRBV2,NA,CASKGGLGNEKLFF,TGTGCCAGCAAGGGAGGGCTAGGTAATGAAAAACTGTTTTTT
TRBJ2-5,TRBD1,TRBV28,NA,CASSRTGGDETQYF,TGTGCCAGCAGTCGGACAGGGGGAGATGAGACCCAGTACTTC
TRBJ2-2,NA,TRBV6-5,once,CASTGERTGELFF,TGTGCCAGCACGGGAGAACGCACCGGGGAGCTGTTTTTT
TRBJ1-3,NA,TRBV5-6,NA,CASSLLRGNTIYF,TGTGCCAGCAGCCTGTTACGTGGAAACACCATATATTTT
TRBJ2-1,TRBD2,TRBV6-1,NA,CASRTGTSGSEEQFF,TGTGCCAGCAGGACCGGGACTAGCGGGAGTGAAGAGCAGTTCTTC
TRBJ2-2,NA,TRBV15,NA,CATQLLGGPNTGELFF,TGTGCCACCCAGCTGTTAGGCGGTCCGAACACCGGGGAGCTGTTTTTT
TRBJ2-7,NA,TRBV5-8,few,CASSFGHLYEQYF,TGTGCCAGCAGCTTTGGACACCTCTACGAGCAGTACTTC
TRBJ2-6,NA,TRBV5-1,few,CASSLDSPSGANVLTF,TGCGCCAGCAGCTTGGATAGCCCCTCTGGGGCCAACGTCCTGACTTTC
TRBJ2-7,NA,TRBV11-2,NA,CASSRRLDSSYEQYF,TGTGCCAGCAGCCGGCGGCTCGACAGCTCCTACGAGCAGTACTTC
TRBJ1-4,NA,TRBV11-2,few,CASSKGSDEKLFF,TGTGCCAGCAGTAAGGGGTCTGACGAAAAACTGTTTTTT
TRBJ2-7,TRBD2,TRBV7-9,NA,CASSRDFGGNEQYF,TGTGCCAGCAGCAGGGACTTCGGGGGGAACGAGCAGTACTTC
TRBJ2-5,TRBD2,TRBV19,NA,CASSSGGLGETQYF,TGTGCCAGTAGTTCGGGGGGGTTGGGAGAGACCCAGTACTTC
TRBJ2-7,NA,TRBV11-2,NA,CASSLDQGEQYF,TGTGCCAGCAGCTTAGATCAGGGCGAGCAGTACTTC
TRBJ2-1,TRBD2,TRBV11-2,once,CASRYSGRISNEQFF,TGTGCCAGCAGGTATAGCGGGAGAATCTCCAATGAGCAGTTCTTC
TRBJ2-2,NA,TRBV5-1,NA,CASSLVTGANTGELFF,TGCGCCAGCAGCTTGGTAACGGGGGCGAACACCGGGGAGCTGTTTTTT
TRBJ2-1,TRBD2,TRBV29-1,NA,CSVEEGGRAHNEQFF,TGCAGCGTTGAAGAAGGAGGGAGGGCCCACAATGAGCAGTTCTTC
TRBJ1-1,TRBD1,TRBV5-1,NA,CASSFTGQGTEAFF,TGCGCCAGCAGCTTCACCGGACAGGGAACTGAAGCTTTCTTT
TRBJ2-3,NA,TRBV28,NA,CASSLGLNTDTQYF,TGTGCCAGCAGTTTAGGACTCAACACAGATACGCAGTATTTT